Shown below are 20 T cell receptor beta chains from a single sample sequenced in a study of blood T cell repertoires in COVID-19. Sequencing used immunoSEQ multiplex PCR; TCRdb keeps in-frame clones, though not all of them. The sample has about 80,000 clones; 70% to 90% are singletons. Sequenced sample: peripheral blood. The receptor set was obtained from a woman older than 75 with acute or convalescent COVID-19.

The rearrangement joins TRBV6-5 to TRBJ1-5; D uncertain. The germline gives CDR1 MNHEY, CDR2 SVGAGI. V dropped 2 bases and J dropped 6 bases, with 8 bases sitting between them. The CDR3 is 13 residues long. CDR3 coding DNA: TGTGCCAGCAGTTACGGCCGTTCTCAGCCCCAGCATTTT. As protein: CASSYGRSQPQHF.

V and J are TRBV7-2 and TRBJ2-2; tentatively, D is TRBD1 (5 bases). The CDR3 loop spans 18 amino acids. CDR1 SGHTA and CDR2 FQGNSA come from the germline V gene. V was shortened by 5 bases and J by 6 bases, with 25 bases between the two germline ends. In DNA, the CDR3 is TGTGCCAGCAGCCCCCCACAGCAGGGTTATCTTATCGCCGGGGAGCTGTTTTTT. Residues: CASSPPQQGYLIAGELFF.

The chain couples TRBV29-1 to TRBJ2-5, with D perhaps matching TRBD2 (6 bases). The germline CDR1 and CDR2 sequences are SQVTM and ANQGSEA. V was cut by 4 bases and J by 5 bases, with 14 bases left in between. The length of the CDR3 is 13 residues. The CDR3 protein is CSVGGLAPETQYF. Written as DNA, the CDR3 is TGCAGCGTTGGAGGGCTAGCGCCCGAGACCCAGTACTTC.

The chain is built from TRBV9 and TRBJ1-1, with no clear D. Germline V gives CDR1 SGDLS, CDR2 YYNGEE. With 1 base removed from V and 4 bases from J, the gap between germline ends came to 14 bases. The CDR3 loop spans 15 amino acids. CDR3 in amino acids: CASSVHGNLGTEAFF. In DNA form, the CDR3 reads TGTGCCAGCAGCGTACATGGAAACCTAGGCACTGAAGCTTTCTTT. The complete variable domain, with remaining parts taken from reference TRBV9 and TRBJ1-1, reads DSGVTQTPKHLITATGQRVTLRCSPRSGDLSVYWYQQSLDQGLQFLIQYYNGEERAKGNILERFSAQQFPDLHSELNLSSLELGDSALYFCASSVHGNLGTEAFFGQGTRLTVV.

V gene TRBV2 combines with J gene TRBJ1-1, with 8 bases matching TRBD1. Germline-derived CDR1 and CDR2 are SNHLY and FYNNEI. The trim removed 7 bases at V and 5 bases at J, leaving 6 bases unmatched. The CDR3 contains 13 residues. The CDR3 loop is CASKRQGITEAFF. The CDR3 DNA reads as TGTGCCAGCAAGAGACAGGGGATTACTGAAGCTTTCTTT.

The V and J genes are TRBV18 and TRBJ2-1; 7 bases map to TRBD2. The CDR3 is 15 amino acids. The germline V gene has CDR1 KGHSH and CDR2 LQKENI. V was pared by 3 bases and J by 4 bases, with 6 bases of the junction left unmatched. DNA for the CDR3: TGTGCCAGCTCACCCCCGGGGGGAGCATACAATGAGCAGTTCTTC. Its translation is CASSPPGGAYNEQFF.

The chain carries TRBV5-1 and TRBJ1-4; D is undetermined. Trimming stripped 0 bases from V and 0 bases from J, with 9 bases between. Germline lookup yields CDR1 SGHRS and CDR2 YFSETQ. This CDR3 is built from 16 residues. CDR3 residues: CASSLGQISTNEKLFF. The CDR3 coding sequence is TGCGCCAGCAGCTTGGGTCAGATATCAACTAATGAAAAACTGTTTTTT.

This chain connects TRBV25-1 to TRBJ2-2; 8 bases are shared with TRBD2. Germline V lookup: CDR1 MGHDK, CDR2 SYGVNS. The CDR3 is 14 residues long. Losses at the gene ends were 10 bases for V and 2 bases for J; bases not matched to a gene: 6. CDR3 loop: CATRRGANTGELFF. The CDR3 DNA follows: TGTGCCACCCGGCGGGGGGCAAACACCGGGGAGCTGTTTTTT. Using reference TRBV25-1 and TRBJ2-2 for the parts outside the CDR3, the full variable domain is EADIYQTPRYLVIGTGKKITLECSQTMGHDKMYWYQQDPGMELHLIHYSYGVNSTEKGDLSSESTVSRIRTEHFPLTLESARPSHTSQYLCATRRGANTGELFFGEGSRLTVL.

The rearrangement uses TRBV3-1 (or the pseudogene TRBV3-2) and TRBJ1-2; 7 positions agree with TRBD1. Trimming removed 3 bases from V and 4 bases from J; junction bases left unmatched: 5. The CDR3 loop spans 14 amino acids. Germline CDR1 reads LGHDT; CDR2 reads YNNKEL (reference sequence). CDR3 loop: CASSHPGTVYGYTF. Written as DNA, the CDR3 is TGTGCCAGCAGCCACCCCGGGACAGTCTATGGCTACACCTTC.

This chain joins TRBV6-5 and TRBJ1-5, with 7 bases fitting TRBD1. V gave up 10 bases and J gave up 7 bases; unmatched junction bases: 10. Germline CDR1 is MNHEY and CDR2 is SVGAGI. This CDR3 is 13 amino acids long. CDR3 bases: TGTGCCACCACAGGGGAAGATAGGCAGCCCCAGCATTTT. Amino acids: CATTGEDRQPQHF.

This clone came up a few times. V is TRBV27 and J is TRBJ2-7; D is possibly TRBD1 (6 bases). The CDR3 covers 15 residues. The V end was cut by 8 bases, the J end by 3 bases, with 20 bases between. CDR1 and CDR2 (germline): MNHEY, SMNVEV (reference sequence). In DNA, the CDR3 is TGTGCCAGCGGAAGGAAGGCGGACAGTATCTACGAGCAGTACTTC. Encoded protein: CASGRKADSIYEQYF.

This clone appeared a single time. V gene TRBV5-1 combines with J gene TRBJ2-6, with no clear D. The CDR3 runs 15 residues. Germline-derived CDR1 and CDR2 are SGHRS and YFSETQ. The V end lost 5 bases, the J end lost 0 bases, and 9 bases lay between the germline ends. The CDR3 nucleotides read TGCGCCAGCAGTCCTACGGGCTCTGGGGCCAACGTCCTGACTTTC. It translates to CASSPTGSGANVLTF.

This clone is a singleton in its sample. V gene TRBV5-1 combines with J gene TRBJ1-1; 9 bases map to TRBD1. Germline trimming cut 5 bases from V and 5 bases from J; bases unmatched to any gene: 4. The length of the CDR3 is 13 residues. Per the germline V gene, CDR1 is SGHRS and CDR2 is YFSETQ. Here the CDR3 reads CASSPQGATEAFF. CDR3 sequence (DNA): TGCGCCAGCAGTCCACAGGGGGCTACTGAAGCTTTCTTT.

The chain joins TRBV30 to TRBJ1-3; D unresolved. Germline V lookup: CDR1 GTSNPN, CDR2 SVGIG (reference sequence). This CDR3 region has 13 residues. The V end lost 3 bases, the J end lost 4 bases, and 10 bases lay between the germline ends. CDR3 in DNA: TGTGCCTGGAGGCCGACACGAGGAAACACCATATATTTT. Its protein is CAWRPTRGNTIYF.

Only one count was recorded for this clone. The chain recombines TRBV7-3 with TRBJ2-2; 9 bases line up with TRBD1. Trimming cost V 8 bases and J 3 bases; bases outside gene matches: 4. CDR3 size: 14 residues. Germline V gives CDR1 SGHTA, CDR2 FQGTGA. The CDR3 is CASRRTGDTGELFF. The CDR3 nucleotides read TGTGCCAGCCGGAGGACAGGGGACACCGGGGAGCTGTTTTTT.

This clone was observed a handful of times. This CDR3 reads CASSPRAERTDTQYF. CDR3 bases: TGTGCCAGCTCACCACGGGCTGAACGCACAGATACGCAGTATTTT. The chain joins TRBV18 to TRBJ2-3; D is unresolved. The V end lost 1 base, the J end lost 1 base, and 9 bases lay between the germline ends. The CDR3 is 15 amino acids. From germline, CDR1 is KGHSH and CDR2 LQKENI. Full variable domain (rest looked up from reference TRBV18 and TRBJ2-3): NAGVMQNPRHLVRRRGQEARLRCSPMKGHSHVYWYRQLPEEGLKFMVYLQKENIIDESGMPKERFSAEFPKEGPSILRIQQVVRGDSAAYFCASSPRAERTDTQYFGPGTRLTVL.

The sample holds one count of this clone. The chain employs TRBV7-2 and TRBJ1-4; perhaps TRBD1 as D (5 bases). V was shortened by 6 bases and J by 4 bases, with 15 bases between the two germline ends. CDR1 is SGHTA, CDR2 FQGNSA, per germline. The CDR3 extends over 15 amino acids. The CDR3 reads CASRRGTSDNEKLFF. The CDR3 DNA is TGTGCCAGCAGACGGGGGACCAGTGATAATGAAAAACTGTTTTTT.

The genes are TRBV5-4 and TRBJ1-2; D gene uncertain. The CDR3 sequence is 13 residues long. Germline CDR1 reads SGHNT; CDR2 reads YYREEE (reference sequence). V lost 0 bases and J 4 bases, leaving 7 bases between the germline ends. Here the CDR3 DNA reads TGTGCCAGCAGCTTGGACGGTGGCTATGGCTACACCTTC. Its translation: CASSLDGGYGYTF.

This chain connects TRBV5-1 to TRBJ2-2, with D possibly TRBD2 on 6 matching bases. This CDR3 spans 15 amino acids. Trimming removed 1 base at V and 3 bases at J, with 10 bases between. Germline CDR1 SGHRS, CDR2 YFSETQ. The DNA for the CDR3 is TGCGCCAGCAGCTTGTTCGGGGGAGACACCGGGGAGCTGTTTTTT. As protein: CASSLFGGDTGELFF.

The chain recombines TRBV3-1 (or the pseudogene TRBV3-2) with TRBJ1-2; D remains unclear. The CDR3 has 14 amino acids. V lost 0 bases, J lost 5 bases, and 10 bases lay in between. Germline V gene sequence: CDR1 LGHDT, CDR2 YNNKEL (reference sequence). In nucleotides, the CDR3 is TGTGCCAGCAGCCAAGAGGGCCAGCCGTATGGCTACACCTTC. It encodes CASSQEGQPYGYTF.